Each of the 29 T cell receptor beta chains below was sequenced from the same sample in a study of control samples from healthy donors and cancer patients. Assay used: immunoSEQ multiplex PCR; TCRdb lists only in-frame clones, some missing. The table has 160,000 or so clones, 93% seen once; the top ten hold under 2.5%. The sample was blood. Every receptor here comes from a man in his fifties or sixties in good health.

The chain joins TRBV7-9 to TRBJ2-7; TRBD1 or TRBD2 may be the D gene (7 bases each). Germline V gene sequence: CDR1 SEHNR, CDR2 FQNEAQ (reference sequence). The ends were cut back, 2 bases at V and 3 bases at J, with 11 bases in the middle. The CDR3 is 14 amino acids. CDR3 in amino acids: CASSLSGTVYEQYF. CDR3 in DNA: TGTGCCAGCAGCTTAAGCGGGACAGTCTACGAGCAGTACTTC.

This rearrangement joins TRBV9 to TRBJ2-3, with D possibly TRBD1 on 5 matching bases. Germline loops: CDR1 SGDLS, CDR2 YYNGEE. The length of the CDR3 is 13 residues. Trimming left V 4 bases short and J 5 bases short, with 11 bases between. The CDR3 here is CASSSRVLDTQYF. CDR3 bases: TGTGCCAGCAGCTCCAGGGTTTTAGATACGCAGTATTTT.

The genes are TRBV28 and TRBJ1-3; weak D call: TRBD1 (6 bases). The CDR3 consists of 16 residues. Germline CDR1 MDHEN, CDR2 SYDVKM. Trimming removed 6 bases from V and 4 bases from J, with 19 bases in between. Here the CDR3 DNA reads TGTGCCAGCAGCGAAATAATGGGACACGCAGGAAACACCATATATTTT. This translates into CASSEIMGHAGNTIYF. Full variable domain (remainder filled in from reference TRBV28 and TRBJ1-3): DVKVTQSSRYLVKRTGEKVFLECVQDMDHENMFWYRQDPGLGLRLIYFSYDVKMKEKGDIPEGYSVSREKKERFSLILESASTNQTSMYLCASSEIMGHAGNTIYFGEGSWLTVV.

The V call is TRBV6-5, the J call TRBJ1-3, with TRBD1 as a possible D gene (5 bases). Looked up from germline, CDR1 is MNHEY and CDR2 is SVGAGI. This CDR3 is 15 amino acids long. Trimming shortened V by 5 bases and J by 0 bases, and 11 bases separated the two germline ends. The CDR3 protein is CASSRGPNSGNTIYF. Written as DNA, the CDR3 is TGTGCCAGCAGTCGGGGACCGAACTCTGGAAACACCATATATTTT.

The rearrangement uses TRBV2 and TRBJ2-7, with TRBD2 identical over 7 bases. Germline values: CDR1 SNHLY, CDR2 FYNNEI. CDR3 length: 16 residues. With 0 bases clipped from V and 7 bases from J, the junction kept 12 bases outside the gene matches. CDR3 protein: CASSEALHGGGGEQYF. As DNA, the CDR3 is TGTGCCAGCAGTGAAGCGCTTCACGGCGGGGGTGGAGAGCAGTACTTC.

The chain recombines TRBV5-1 with TRBJ2-2, with TRBD2 identical over 7 bases. The trim removed 6 bases at V and 7 bases at J, leaving 9 bases unmatched. The CDR3 loop spans 14 amino acids. Germline V CDR1 and CDR2: SGHRS, YFSETQ. The DNA for the CDR3 is TGCGCCAGCAAGAGGGAGGGCCGTGGCGGGGAGCTGTTTTTT. Protein product: CASKREGRGGELFF.

This clone appeared once. This chain connects TRBV5-1 to TRBJ2-1; 11 bases map to TRBD2. Looked up from germline, CDR1 is SGHRS and CDR2 is YFSETQ. This CDR3 has 16 amino acids. Germline trimming cut 4 bases from V and 7 bases from J; bases unmatched to any gene: 10. The CDR3 here is CASSTRPTSGRNEQFF. Written as DNA, the CDR3 is TGCGCCAGCAGCACACGGCCTACTAGCGGGAGAAATGAGCAGTTCTTC. Looking up the rest from reference TRBV5-1 and TRBJ2-1 gives the full variable domain: KAGVTQTPRYLIKTRGQQVTLSCSPISGHRSVSWYQQTPGQGLQFLFEYFSETQRNKGNFPGRFSGRQFSNSRSEMNVSTLELGDSALYLCASSTRPTSGRNEQFFGPGTRLTVL.

V and J are TRBV28 and TRBJ2-7; TRBD1 aligns across 11 bases. Trimming at V came to 5 bases and at J to 4 bases, leaving 7 bases not matched to a gene. Germline CDR1 and CDR2: MDHEN and SYDVKM. The CDR3 extends over 15 amino acids. CDR3 loop: CASSPRTGGRYEQYF. CDR3 coding DNA: TGTGCCAGCAGTCCCCGGACAGGGGGCAGGTACGAGCAGTACTTC.

The chain employs TRBV3-1 (or the pseudogene TRBV3-2) and TRBJ2-5; D not resolved. Germline V gene lookup returns CDR1 LGHDT and CDR2 YNNKEL (reference sequence). The length of the CDR3 is 14 residues. V was cut by 3 bases and J by 4 bases, with 12 bases left in between. The CDR3 region is CASSQDLRRETQYF. DNA for the CDR3: TGTGCCAGCAGCCAGGATCTGAGGAGAGAGACCCAGTACTTC.

This clone has just one count. The chain uses TRBV5-1 and TRBJ1-1, with D maybe TRBD1 (6 bases). V was trimmed by 8 bases and J by 3 bases, leaving 14 bases between them. The germline V gene encodes CDR1 SGHRS and CDR2 YFSETQ. CDR3 length equals 13 residues. The CDR3 DNA sequence: TGCGCCAGTACTGATTCAGGGGACACTGAAGCTTTCTTT. This sequence encodes CASTDSGDTEAFF. The full variable domain, in which reference TRBV5-1 and TRBJ1-1 provide the parts outside the CDR3, is KAGVTQTPRYLIKTRGQQVTLSCSPISGHRSVSWYQQTPGQGLQFLFEYFSETQRNKGNFPGRFSGRQFSNSRSEMNVSTLELGDSALYLCASTDSGDTEAFFGQGTRLTVV.

The rearrangement links TRBV2 to TRBJ2-7; D gene unclear. V lost 2 bases, J lost 6 bases, and 11 bases lay in between. Germline V gene lookup returns CDR1 SNHLY and CDR2 FYNNEI. The CDR3 is 13 residues long. The DNA for the CDR3 is TGTGCCAGCAGTGAAAGGCTGGGCACCGAGCAGTACTTC. Its translation: CASSERLGTEQYF.

This rearrangement joins TRBV15 to TRBJ2-3; 9 bases are a match to TRBD2. In germline, CDR1 is LNHNV, CDR2 YYDKDF (reference sequence). Losses at the gene ends were 7 bases for V and 0 bases for J; bases not matched to a gene: 2. CDR3 length: 14 amino acids. The CDR3 DNA reads as TGTGCCACCATGGCGGGAGGGAGCACAGATACGCAGTATTTT. As protein: CATMAGGSTDTQYF.

This clone was counted a few times. This chain joins TRBV12-2 and TRBJ1-3; TRBD1, the table's D call, was not compared with the DNA. TRBV12-2 is tagged as a pseudogene. The CDR3 runs to 16 residues. The CDR3 here is CASRTGEGSSGNTIYF. The CDR3 DNA is TGTGCAAGTCGCACAGGGGAAGGGTCCTCTGGAAACACCATATATTTT.

The chain combines TRBV11-2 with TRBJ2-3; the D gene is possibly TRBD2 (7 bases). This CDR3 has 15 residues. Germline-derived CDR1 and CDR2 are SGHAT and FQNNGV. The V gene lost 3 bases and the J gene lost 6 bases, with 16 bases spanning the gap. The CDR3 region has the DNA TGTGCCAGCAGCTTCGGGGGGCTAGGTGGGGATACGCAGTATTTT. Amino acid sequence: CASSFGGLGGDTQYF.

The chain links TRBV7-9 to TRBJ1-5; weak D call: TRBD1 (6 bases). This CDR3 contains 14 residues. Germline V CDR1 and CDR2: SEHNR, FQNEAQ (reference sequence). V lost 5 bases, J lost 7 bases, and 15 bases lay in between. CDR3 sequence: CASSPLGGGQPQHF. CDR3 DNA: TGTGCCAGCAGCCCATTAGGGGGGGGACAGCCCCAGCATTTT.

The J gene is TRBJ2-7, the V gene TRBV27, with 8 bases fitting TRBD2. Germline V lookup: CDR1 MNHEY, CDR2 SMNVEV (reference sequence). V gave up 4 bases and J gave up 3 bases; unmatched junction bases: 11. The CDR3 spans 16 residues. Here the CDR3 reads CASSSTGSGGFYEQYF. As DNA, the CDR3 is TGTGCCAGCAGTTCCACGGGGTCGGGAGGGTTCTACGAGCAGTACTTC.

This clone was seen just once. V gene TRBV6-5 combines with J gene TRBJ2-7; 10 bases map to TRBD2. The CDR3 is made up of 14 amino acids. The junction had 4 bases not matched to a gene; V was cut back by 6 bases and J by 2 bases. Looked up from germline, CDR1 is MNHEY and CDR2 is SVGAGI. In DNA form, the CDR3 reads TGTGCCAGCAGGCGGACTAGCGGTCCCTACGAGCAGTACTTC. Its protein is CASRRTSGPYEQYF.

This chain links TRBV9 with TRBJ2-3; TRBD2 matches 7 bases. J gave up 7 bases and V 4 bases, and 6 bases lay outside the gene matches. This CDR3 comprises 13 residues. Per the germline V gene, CDR1 is SGDLS and CDR2 is YYNGEE. CDR3 DNA: TGTGCCAGCAGCTCGGTGGGGGGGAATACGCAGTATTTT. This sequence encodes CASSSVGGNTQYF. The variable domain in full, with the rest retrieved from reference TRBV9 and TRBJ2-3, is DSGVTQTPKHLITATGQRVTLRCSPRSGDLSVYWYQQSLDQGLQFLIQYYNGEERAKGNILERFSAQQFPDLHSELNLSSLELGDSALYFCASSSVGGNTQYFGPGTRLTVL.

The chain carries TRBV30 and TRBJ1-1, with TRBD1 as a possible D gene (6 bases). Germline V CDR1 and CDR2: GTSNPN, SVGIG (reference sequence). Deletions cut 0 bases from V and 0 bases from J, with 14 bases between. The CDR3 contains 16 residues. CDR3 in DNA: TGTGCCTGGAGTGTACGTAGGACAGCGCTGAACACTGAAGCTTTCTTT. Its protein is CAWSVRRTALNTEAFF. The full variable domain, in which reference TRBV30 and TRBJ1-1 provide the parts outside the CDR3, is SQTIHQWPATLVQPVGSPLSLECTVEGTSNPNLYWYRQAAGRGLQLLFYSVGIGQISSEVPQNLSASRPQDRQFILSSKKLLLSDSGFYLCAWSVRRTALNTEAFFGQGTRLTVV.

The chain combines TRBV5-4 with TRBJ2-2; D uncertain. There are 14 residues in the CDR3. The ends were cut back, 0 bases at V and 1 base at J, with 4 bases in the middle. Per the germline V gene, CDR1 is SGHNT and CDR2 is YYREEE (reference sequence). Here the CDR3 DNA reads TGTGCCAGCAGCTTGGCGGGGAACACCGGGGAGCTGTTTTTT. It yields the protein CASSLAGNTGELFF.

The chain is built from TRBV7-3 and TRBJ1-1, with 8 bases lining up with TRBD1. V gave up 3 bases and J gave up 1 base; unmatched junction bases: 4. This CDR3 contains 15 residues. Germline V CDR1 and CDR2: SGHTA, FQGTGA. The CDR3 DNA sequence: TGTGCCAGCAGCTTTGGGACAGGACCGAACACTGAAGCTTTCTTT. Its translation is CASSFGTGPNTEAFF. Filled out from reference TRBV7-3 and TRBJ1-1, the complete variable domain reads GAGVSQTPSNKVTEKGKYVELRCDPISGHTALYWYRQSLGQGPEFLIYFQGTGAADDSGLPNDRFFAVRPEGSVSTLKIQRTERGDSAVYLCASSFGTGPNTEAFFGQGTRLTVV.

The genes are TRBV18 and TRBJ2-3; tentatively, D is TRBD2 (6 bases). Germline-derived CDR1 and CDR2 are KGHSH and LQKENI. Trimming stripped 3 bases from V and 4 bases from J, with 17 bases between. This CDR3 region has 16 residues. The chain's CDR3 is CASSPKAGINADTQYF. The CDR3, as DNA: TGTGCCAGCTCACCGAAGGCGGGAATCAACGCAGATACGCAGTATTTT.

This clone was counted only a few times. This sequence joins TRBV2 and TRBJ1-5; D ambiguous. Germline V gene lookup returns CDR1 SNHLY and CDR2 FYNNEI. This CDR3 region has 15 residues. Trimming pared 6 bases from V and 7 bases from J, leaving 19 bases between. The CDR3 DNA follows: TGTGCCAGCAGCTTTCAGGCAGGCGAGGTGCAGCCCCAGCATTTT. Translating gives CASSFQAGEVQPQHF. The full variable domain, with the rest looked up from reference TRBV2 and TRBJ1-5, is EPEVTQTPSHQVTQMGQEVILRCVPISNHLYFYWYRQILGQKVEFLVSFYNNEISEKSEIFDDQFSVERPDGSNFTLKIRSTKLEDSAMYFCASSFQAGEVQPQHFGDGTRLSIL.

The V and J genes are TRBV9 and TRBJ2-7; possibly TRBD1 for D (5 bases). Germline CDR1 and CDR2: SGDLS and YYNGEE. This CDR3 region has 13 residues. V gave up 3 bases and J gave up 7 bases, with 14 bases separating them. The DNA for the CDR3 is TGTGCCAGCAGCGAAACAGGAGTAGAGGAGCAGTACTTC. Amino acid sequence: CASSETGVEEQYF.

The V gene is TRBV24-1, the J gene TRBJ1-1; unclear D gene. The CDR3 has 13 residues. V was trimmed by 6 bases and J by 2 bases, leaving 9 bases between them. Per germline, CDR1 KGHDR and CDR2 SFDVKD. In DNA form, the CDR3 reads TGTGCCACCAGTTCCCCGTTAAACACTGAAGCTTTCTTT. The encoded protein is CATSSPLNTEAFF.

This clone showed up just once. The J gene is TRBJ2-1, the V gene TRBV11-3; 8 nucleotides agree with TRBD2. The length of the CDR3 is 16 residues. V lost 1 base, J lost 7 bases, and 9 bases stayed unmatched. Germline CDR1 is SGHNT and CDR2 is YENEEA. The CDR3 DNA sequence: TGTGCCAGCAGCTTAGGGGGCGGGAGGTTTGAGAATGAGCAGTTCTTC. Protein product: CASSLGGGRFENEQFF.

The chain couples TRBV11-1 to TRBJ2-1; 8 positions match TRBD2. This CDR3 region has 16 residues. Germline loops: CDR1 SGHAT, CDR2 FQDESV (reference sequence). V shed 1 base, J shed 6 bases, and the junction held 8 bases outside the gene matches. The CDR3 DNA reads as TGTGCCAGCAGCTTAGATTCAGCGGGGGAGGGCAATGAGCAGTTCTTC. This gives the protein CASSLDSAGEGNEQFF.

The chain recombines TRBV28 with TRBJ1-1; TRBD1 matches at 9 bases. The CDR3 is made up of 13 amino acids. Germline values: CDR1 MDHEN, CDR2 SYDVKM. The V segment lost 3 bases and the J segment 11 bases; nucleotides outside the gene matches: 7. The DNA for the CDR3 is TGTGCCAGCAGTTTTCAACAGGGGGCGAGGGCTTTCTTT. Translated: CASSFQQGARAFF.

The chain joins TRBV3-1 (or the pseudogene TRBV3-2) to TRBJ2-3, with D possibly TRBD2 on 5 matching bases. Germline values: CDR1 LGHDT, CDR2 YNNKEL (reference sequence). The CDR3 is made up of 16 amino acids. Trimming removed 4 bases from V and 4 bases from J, with 18 bases in between. The CDR3 protein is CASSPGGTRGADTQYF. CDR3 bases: TGTGCCAGCAGCCCTGGAGGAACCAGAGGCGCAGATACGCAGTATTTT.